The entry that follows covers one T cell receptor beta chain sequence. What it binds is unknown. Germline loops: CDR1 SGHRS, CDR2 YFSETQ. This CDR3 has 16 amino acids. Trimming cost V 1 base and J 0 bases; bases outside gene matches: 3. Peripheral blood came from all dose cohorts at three timepoints. These data belong to a study of OX40 agonist ivuxolimab in advanced cancers. Study background: The mean age was around 56 years, ranging from about 20 to 85, with under 90% of participants male. Previous treatment with anti-PD-1, anti-PD-L1 or anti-CTLA-4 therapy was allowed; about 44% had received some.

Regarding the study as a whole: CD4+ and CD8+ blood T cells expanded clonally by week 6 at 0.1 to 3.0 mg/kg.

Method: immunoSEQ multiplex PCR; TCRdb's copy keeps in-frame clones and lacks some. The table has 45,000 to 55,000 clones, around 80% seen once. This TCR came from an adult with an advanced solid tumor such as melanoma, head and neck, liver or kidney cancer. The sequencing used CD4+ or CD8+ T cells sorted from blood, collected in a trial of the OX40 agonist ivuxolimab. V usage is TRBV5-1 and J usage is TRBJ2-1; 8 bases line up with TRBD2. For the CDR3, the DNA is TGCGCCAGCAGCTTGTATGGACTAGCCTCCTACAATGAGCAGTTCTTC. Translation: CASSLYGLASYNEQFF. Filled out from reference TRBV5-1 and TRBJ2-1, the complete variable domain reads KAGVTQTPRYLIKTRGQQVTLSCSPISGHRSVSWYQQTPGQGLQFLFEYFSETQRNKGNFPGRFSGRQFSNSRSEMNVSTLELGDSALYLCASSLYGLASYNEQFFGPGTRLTVL.